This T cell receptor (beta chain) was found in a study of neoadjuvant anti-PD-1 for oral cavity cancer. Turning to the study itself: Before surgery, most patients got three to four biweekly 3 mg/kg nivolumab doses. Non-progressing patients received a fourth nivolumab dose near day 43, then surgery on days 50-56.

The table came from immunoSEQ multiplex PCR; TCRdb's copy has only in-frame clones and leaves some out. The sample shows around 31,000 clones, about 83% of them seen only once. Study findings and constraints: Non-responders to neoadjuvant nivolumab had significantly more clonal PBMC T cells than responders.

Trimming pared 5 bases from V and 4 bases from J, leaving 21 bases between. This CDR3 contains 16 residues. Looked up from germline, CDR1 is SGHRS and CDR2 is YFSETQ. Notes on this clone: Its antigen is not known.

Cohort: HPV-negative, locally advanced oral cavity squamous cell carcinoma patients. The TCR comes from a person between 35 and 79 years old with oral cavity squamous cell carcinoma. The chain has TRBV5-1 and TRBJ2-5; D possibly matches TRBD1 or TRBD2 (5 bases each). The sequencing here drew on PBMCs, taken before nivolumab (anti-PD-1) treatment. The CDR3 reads CASRKDAGTAGETQYF. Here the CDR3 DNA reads TGCGCCAGCAGGAAAGACGCCGGGACGGCGGGAGAGACCCAGTACTTC.